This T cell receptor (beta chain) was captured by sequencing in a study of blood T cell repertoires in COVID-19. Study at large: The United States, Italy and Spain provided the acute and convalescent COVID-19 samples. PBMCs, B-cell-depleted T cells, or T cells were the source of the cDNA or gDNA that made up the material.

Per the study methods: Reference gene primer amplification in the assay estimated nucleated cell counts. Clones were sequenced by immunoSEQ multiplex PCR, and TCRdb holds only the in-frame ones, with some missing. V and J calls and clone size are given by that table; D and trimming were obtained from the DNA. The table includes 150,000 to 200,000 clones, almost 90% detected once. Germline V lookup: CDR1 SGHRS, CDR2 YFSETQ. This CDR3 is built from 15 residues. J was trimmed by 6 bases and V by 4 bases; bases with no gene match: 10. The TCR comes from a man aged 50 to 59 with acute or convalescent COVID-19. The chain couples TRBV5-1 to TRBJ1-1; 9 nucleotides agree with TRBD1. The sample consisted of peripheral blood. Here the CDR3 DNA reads TGCGCCAGCAGCCTGGGACAGGGTGGAGTATCTGAAGCTTTCTTT. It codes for CASSLGQGGVSEAFF.